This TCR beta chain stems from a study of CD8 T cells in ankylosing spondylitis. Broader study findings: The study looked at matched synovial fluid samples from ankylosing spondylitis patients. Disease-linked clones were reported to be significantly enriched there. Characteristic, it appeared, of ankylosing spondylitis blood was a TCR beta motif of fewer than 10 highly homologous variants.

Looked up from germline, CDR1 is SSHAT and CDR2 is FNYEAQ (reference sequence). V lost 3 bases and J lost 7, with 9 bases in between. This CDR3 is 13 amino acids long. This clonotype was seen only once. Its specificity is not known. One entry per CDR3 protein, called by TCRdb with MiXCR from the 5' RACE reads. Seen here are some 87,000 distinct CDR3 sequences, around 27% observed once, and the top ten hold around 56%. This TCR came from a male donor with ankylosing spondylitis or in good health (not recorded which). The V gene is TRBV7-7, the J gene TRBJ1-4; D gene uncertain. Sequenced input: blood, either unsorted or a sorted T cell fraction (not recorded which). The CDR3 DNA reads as TGTGCCAGCAGCTTCGAATTGGGTGAAAAACTGTTTTTT. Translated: CASSFELGEKLFF.